Below, 19 T cell receptor beta chains from the same sample are listed, as sequenced in a study of T-cell reconstitution after alpha-beta-depleted transplantation in children. Unique molecular identifiers were used in preparing the TCRbeta library. TCRdb fed the PCR reads into MiXCR, producing one record per CDR3 protein. The sample carries approximately 79,000 distinct CDR3 sequences, 15% to 20% recorded once. The specimen comprised PBMCs, mostly from graft donor cells, sampled 360 days after TCRalphabeta/CD19-depleted stem cell transplant. The receptor source for this set is a male patient aged 2-15 years who had a stem cell transplant for acute lymphoblastic leukemia, so the T cells may come from the graft donor.

The chain joins TRBV20-1 to TRBJ2-7; 7 bases line up with TRBD2. The germline V gene has CDR1 DFQATT and CDR2 SNEGSKA (reference sequence). The CDR3 is 14 residues long. With V trimmed by 5 bases and J by 4 bases, 11 bases remained unmatched. CDR3: CSAADRLAAYEQYF. CDR3 nucleotide sequence: TGCAGTGCTGCCGACCGGCTAGCGGCTTACGAGCAGTACTTC.

The chain links TRBV7-9 to TRBJ2-1; D unclear. Trimming shortened V by 6 bases and J by 3 bases, and 15 bases separated the two germline ends. CDR1 SEHNR and CDR2 FQNEAQ come from the germline V gene (reference sequence). The CDR3 covers 15 residues. In DNA, the CDR3 is TGTGCCAGCAGTAAAATTGTTAAAATCTACAATGAGCAGTTCTTC. This gives the protein CASSKIVKIYNEQFF.

This clonotype was seen a few times. The genes are TRBV20-1 and TRBJ2-5; maybe TRBD2 (7 bases). The CDR3 has 14 residues. Germline assignment: CDR1 DFQATT and CDR2 SNEGSKA (reference sequence). V lost 3 bases to trimming and J lost 5 bases, with 16 bases between them. DNA of the CDR3: TGCAGTGCTAGCTATAGGGGGGGCCGGGAGACCCAGTACTTC. It yields the protein CSASYRGGRETQYF.

This clonotype appeared a few times. The J gene is TRBJ2-4, the V gene TRBV4-1, with D hard to call. Germline V gene data show CDR1 as MGHRA and CDR2 as YSYEKL. Trimming shortened V by 0 bases and J by 0 bases, and 12 bases separated the two germline ends. The CDR3 runs to 17 residues. The CDR3 reads CASSQEGILLAKNIQYF. The CDR3 DNA follows: TGCGCCAGCAGCCAAGAGGGTATTCTTCTAGCCAAAAACATTCAGTACTTC.

The sample holds a few counts of this clonotype. The rearrangement joins TRBV9 to TRBJ1-6; tentative D call: TRBD1 (5 bases). CDR1 SGDLS and CDR2 YYNGEE come from the germline V gene. The CDR3 length is 14 residues. Trimming shortened V by 4 bases and J by 5 bases, and 10 bases separated the two germline ends. CDR3 nucleotides: TGTGCCAGCAGCCTGGGGGGGAATAATTCACCCCTCCACTTT. It translates to CASSLGGNNSPLHF. Together with reference TRBV9 and TRBJ1-6, the CDR3 gives the full variable domain: DSGVTQTPKHLITATGQRVTLRCSPRSGDLSVYWYQQSLDQGLQFLIQYYNGEERAKGNILERFSAQQFPDLHSELNLSSLELGDSALYFCASSLGGNNSPLHFGNGTRLTVT.

The chain joins TRBV4-1 to TRBJ2-1; 8 nucleotides agree with TRBD2. Trimming cost V 4 bases and J 0 bases; bases outside gene matches: 14. This CDR3 region has 19 residues. Germline CDR1 MGHRA, CDR2 YSYEKL. The CDR3 DNA reads as TGCGCCAGCAGCCGAAGTGAGGGGGACGGGAGGGCCTCCTACAATGAGCAGTTCTTC. Protein sequence: CASSRSEGDGRASYNEQFF.

This clonotype was detected ten times or more. This sequence joins TRBV7-9 and TRBJ2-1; D assignment may be TRBD1 or TRBD2 (5 bases each). V dropped 6 bases and J dropped 6 bases, with 18 bases sitting between them. There are 15 residues in the CDR3. Germline V gene sequence: CDR1 SEHNR, CDR2 FQNEAQ (reference sequence). CDR3 DNA sequence: TGTGCCAGCAGTCACAGGAGAGGGGAGACCAATGAGCAGTTCTTC. As protein: CASSHRRGETNEQFF. The whole variable domain, remainder taken from reference TRBV7-9 and TRBJ2-1, is DTGVSQNPRHKITKRGQNVTFRCDPISEHNRLYWYRQTLGQGPEFLTYFQNEAQLEKSRLLSDRFSAERPKGSFSTLEIQRTEQGDSAMYLCASSHRRGETNEQFFGPGTRLTVL.

This clonotype was counted at least ten times. The chain has TRBV6-1 and TRBJ2-7, with D uncertain. This CDR3 spans 14 amino acids. CDR1 MNHNS and CDR2 SASEGT come from the germline V gene. Between the trimmed V and J ends, which lost 6 bases and 0 bases, there was a span of 12 bases. CDR3 loop: CASRPTGTSYEQYF. DNA of the CDR3: TGTGCCAGCAGACCGACCGGAACCTCCTACGAGCAGTACTTC.

The gene calls are TRBV29-1 and TRBJ1-2, with D unresolved. This CDR3 has 11 amino acids. Trimming took 4 bases from V and 2 from J, leaving 5 bases between them. CDR1 is SQVTM and CDR2 is ANQGSEA in the germline V gene. CDR3: CSVVSNYGYTF. Here the CDR3 DNA reads TGCAGCGTTGTATCGAACTATGGCTACACCTTC.

The table lists this clonotype with a few counts. The chain uses TRBV10-2 and TRBJ2-7, with TRBD2 matching over 10 bases. Germline V gives CDR1 WSHSY, CDR2 SAAADI. The CDR3 is 15 amino acids. Unmatched junction bases numbered 9, after V lost 8 bases and J lost 2 bases. CDR3: CASGAAGGTAYEQYF. The CDR3 DNA reads as TGCGCCAGCGGAGCAGCGGGAGGGACGGCCTACGAGCAGTACTTC.

This clonotype has more than one count but fewer than ten. The chain recombines TRBV27 with TRBJ2-5; the D is unclear. Trimming pared 6 bases from V and 2 bases from J, leaving 16 bases between. Germline V lookup: CDR1 MNHEY, CDR2 SMNVEV (reference sequence). The CDR3 contains 15 residues. The CDR3 coding sequence is TGTGCCAGCAGCCAGTATATAGGACCACAAGAGACCCAGTACTTC. This sequence encodes CASSQYIGPQETQYF.

This clonotype was counted only a few times. The J gene is TRBJ1-1, the V gene TRBV7-9; D is unclear. This CDR3 is built from 11 residues. CDR1 and CDR2 (germline): SEHNR, FQNEAQ (reference sequence). V lost 5 bases to trimming and J lost 10 bases, with 11 bases between them. The CDR3 loop reads CASSPLGAAFF. The DNA for the CDR3 is TGTGCCAGCAGCCCCCTTGGTGCAGCTTTCTTT. The full variable domain, in which reference TRBV7-9 and TRBJ1-1 provide the parts outside the CDR3, is DTGVSQNPRHKITKRGQNVTFRCDPISEHNRLYWYRQTLGQGPEFLTYFQNEAQLEKSRLLSDRFSAERPKGSFSTLEIQRTEQGDSAMYLCASSPLGAAFFGQGTRLTVV.

The chain recombines TRBV5-5 with TRBJ1-1, with 8 bases aligning to TRBD1. This CDR3 spans 14 amino acids. The germline V gene has CDR1 SGHKS and CDR2 YYEKEE (reference sequence). The junction had 6 bases not matched to a gene; V was cut back by 7 bases and J by 1 base. CDR3 DNA sequence: TGTGCCAGCCACTCCGGGACAGGGAACACTGAAGCTTTCTTT. Translated, it gives CASHSGTGNTEAFF.

This clonotype has a handful of counts. This sequence joins TRBV10-3 and TRBJ2-5, with 10 positions matching TRBD1. This CDR3 is built from 16 residues. V gave up 0 bases and J gave up 0 bases; unmatched junction bases: 1. The germline V gene encodes CDR1 ENHRY and CDR2 SYGVKD. CDR3 in DNA: TGTGCCATCAGTGAGTCGGGACAGGGGTACCAAGAGACCCAGTACTTC. This translates into CAISESGQGYQETQYF.

This clonotype appeared many times. The chain carries TRBV5-1 and TRBJ2-7; 7 bases line up with TRBD2. Looked up from germline, CDR1 is SGHRS and CDR2 is YFSETQ. CDR3 length: 16 residues. V lost 0 bases, J lost 2 bases, and 8 bases stayed unmatched. CDR3 nucleotide sequence: TGCGCCAGCAGCTTGGCCGGGACTATTCTTGCCTACGAGCAGTACTTC. It encodes CASSLAGTILAYEQYF. The complete variable domain, with remaining parts taken from reference TRBV5-1 and TRBJ2-7, reads KAGVTQTPRYLIKTRGQQVTLSCSPISGHRSVSWYQQTPGQGLQFLFEYFSETQRNKGNFPGRFSGRQFSNSRSEMNVSTLELGDSALYLCASSLAGTILAYEQYFGPGTRLTVT.

This chain links TRBV20-1 with TRBJ2-1; 8 bases agree with TRBD2. This CDR3 region has 16 residues. V dropped 0 bases and J dropped 4; count of bases not matched to a gene: 8. CDR1 and CDR2 from the germline V gene are DFQATT and SNEGSKA (reference sequence). CDR3 nucleotides: TGCAGTGCTAGAGAGGGACTAGTTCCGCAGTACAATGAGCAGTTCTTC. As protein: CSAREGLVPQYNEQFF.

The J gene is TRBJ2-5, the V gene TRBV11-3; 7 positions match TRBD2. The V segment lost 1 base and the J segment 2 bases; nucleotides outside the gene matches: 7. There are 16 residues in the CDR3. Germline V gives CDR1 SGHNT, CDR2 YENEEA. The CDR3 spells CASSLVPSGDQETQYF. The CDR3, as DNA: TGTGCCAGCAGCTTAGTTCCTAGCGGAGATCAAGAGACCCAGTACTTC.

The V gene is TRBV5-4, the J gene TRBJ2-3; D may be TRBD1 (5 bases). The CDR3 is made up of 15 amino acids. CDR1 is SGHNT, CDR2 YYREEE, per germline (reference sequence). The V end was cut by 0 bases, the J end by 4 bases, with 12 bases between. Here the CDR3 DNA reads TGTGCCAGCAGCTTGGGGCAGGGCCAGGCAGATACGCAGTATTTT. It encodes CASSLGQGQADTQYF.

This clonotype was observed at least ten times. V and J are TRBV24-1 and TRBJ2-7; possibly TRBD2 for D (6 bases). Germline-derived CDR1 and CDR2 are KGHDR and SFDVKD. Trimming cost V 0 bases and J 1 base, with 12 bases left between them. This CDR3 spans 16 amino acids. The CDR3 nucleotides read TGTGCCACCAGTGATTTGGCGGGAATAGGGTCCTACGAGCAGTACTTC. It encodes CATSDLAGIGSYEQYF.